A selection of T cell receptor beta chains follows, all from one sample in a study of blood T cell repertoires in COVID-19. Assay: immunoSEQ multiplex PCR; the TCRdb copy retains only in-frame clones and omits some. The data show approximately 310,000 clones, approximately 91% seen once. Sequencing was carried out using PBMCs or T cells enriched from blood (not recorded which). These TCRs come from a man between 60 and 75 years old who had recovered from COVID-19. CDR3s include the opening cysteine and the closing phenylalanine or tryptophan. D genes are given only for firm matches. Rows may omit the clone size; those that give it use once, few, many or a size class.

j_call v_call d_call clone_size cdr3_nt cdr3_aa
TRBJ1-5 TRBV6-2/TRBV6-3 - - TGTGCCAGCAGTTTCGCAGGGCGCAGCAATCAGCCCCAGCATTTT CASSFAGRSNQPQHF
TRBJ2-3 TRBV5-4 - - TGTGCCAGCAGCTCCCAGGCCGGCAGAGCCGCAGATACGCAGTATTTT CASSSQAGRAADTQYF
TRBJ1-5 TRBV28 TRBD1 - TGTGCCAGCAGTTCGTTCGTACAGGGGAATCAGCCCCAGCATTTT CASSSFVQGNQPQHF
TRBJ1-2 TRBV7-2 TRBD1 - TGTGCCAGCAGCTTAGCGGTGGACAGGTCGGGTGGCTACACCTTC CASSLAVDRSGGYTF
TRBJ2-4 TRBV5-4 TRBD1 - TGTGCCAGCAGCTCAGGGACAGGGGCGGACATTCAGTACTTC CASSSGTGADIQYF
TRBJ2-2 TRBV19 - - TGTGCCAGTACCGAGACTCGGCCCGGGGAGCTGTTTTTT CASTETRPGELFF
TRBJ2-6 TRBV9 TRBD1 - TGTGCCAGCAGCGTAGCAGGGGGCGCATCTGGGGCCAACGTCCTGACTTTC CASSVAGGASGANVLTF
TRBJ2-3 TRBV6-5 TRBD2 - TGTGCCAGTTGGCGCGGGAGATTGAGAGATACGCAGTATTTT CASWRGRLRDTQYF
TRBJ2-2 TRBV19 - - TGTGCCAGTAGTATGGGGGGAGACGGCACCGGGGAGCTGTTTTTT CASSMGGDGTGELFF
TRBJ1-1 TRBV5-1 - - TGCGCCAGCAGCTTGACGGGTACTCCGAACACTGAAGCTTTCTTT CASSLTGTPNTEAFF
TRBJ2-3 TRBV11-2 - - TGTGCCAGCAGCCCCCGACTAGACTCAGATACGCAGTATTTT CASSPRLDSDTQYF
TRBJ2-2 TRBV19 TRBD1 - TGTGCCAGTAGTTCAAACAGGGGGAACACCGGGGAGCTGTTTTTT CASSSNRGNTGELFF
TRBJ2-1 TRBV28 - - TGTGCCAGCAGCCCCCGGGTAGCGGCCTACTACAATGAGCAGTTCTTC CASSPRVAAYYNEQFF
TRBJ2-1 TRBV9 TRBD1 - TGTGCCAGCACTAGGACAGGGGGCAACGATGAGCAGTTCTTC CASTRTGGNDEQFF
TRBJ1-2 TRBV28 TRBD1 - TGTGCCAGCAGTGGAGGACAGGGGGCATGGGGCTACACCTTC CASSGGQGAWGYTF
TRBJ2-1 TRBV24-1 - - TGTGCCACCAGTGTAAGGGGGACCCAGGGACATGAGCAGTTCTTC CATSVRGTQGHEQFF
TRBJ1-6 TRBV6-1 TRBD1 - TGTGCCAGCAGTGGAGGGACAGGTGTTTCGGGGAATTCACCCCTCCACTTT CASSGGTGVSGNSPLHF
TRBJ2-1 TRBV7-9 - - TGTGCCAGCAGCCGATTAGCGTCATTCTCCTACAATGAGCAGTTCTTC CASSRLASFSYNEQFF
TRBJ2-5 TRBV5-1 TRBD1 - TGCGCCAGCAGGCGGGATTCGGACAGGGAGGAGACCCAGTACTTC CASRRDSDREETQYF
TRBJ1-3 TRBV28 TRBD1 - TGTGCCAGCACCATTCCCGCCGGGAGACAGGGGGCAGGCTCTGGAAACACCATATATTTT CASTIPAGRQGAGSGNTIYF
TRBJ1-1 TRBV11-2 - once TGTGCCAGCAGCTCGAGGGGGGAAGCTTTCTTT CASSSRGEAFF
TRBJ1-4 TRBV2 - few TGTGCCAGCAGGGAACAGTCCTCAAATGAAAAACTGTTTTTT CASREQSSNEKLFF
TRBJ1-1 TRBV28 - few TGTGCCAGCAGTTTCCGAGGACGGGAGGCTTTCTTT CASSFRGREAFF
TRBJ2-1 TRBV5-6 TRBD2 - TGTGCCAGCAGCATCGGACTAGCGCAGAGCTCCTACAATGAGCAGTTCTTC CASSIGLAQSSYNEQFF
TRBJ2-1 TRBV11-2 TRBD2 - TGTGCCAGCAGCCGACTAGCGGGAGGGCACAATGAGCAGTTCTTC CASSRLAGGHNEQFF
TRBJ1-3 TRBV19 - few TGTGCCAGTAGTATACAGGCCTACTCTGGAAACACCATATATTTT CASSIQAYSGNTIYF
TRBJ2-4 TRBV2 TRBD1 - TGTGCCAGCGGGCCCCAGGGGGCGGACATTCAGTACTTC CASGPQGADIQYF
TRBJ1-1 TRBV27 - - TGTGCCAGCAGGACAGGGAACACTGAAGCTTTCTTT CASRTGNTEAFF
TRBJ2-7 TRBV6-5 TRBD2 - TGTGCCAGCGCGCCGGGGGGGGGCCACGAGCAGTACTTC CASAPGGGHEQYF
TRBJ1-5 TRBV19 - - TGTGCCACAGGGGCAGGGCTACCAGCCCTAAGCAATCAGCCCCAGCATTTT CATGAGLPALSNQPQHF
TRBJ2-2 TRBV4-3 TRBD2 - TGCGCCAGCAGCCAAGAAGTCAGGACTAGCGTCACCGGGGAGCTGTTTTTT CASSQEVRTSVTGELFF
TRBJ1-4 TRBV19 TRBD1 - TGTGCCAGTAACGACAGGGGGCTCGGATCTAATGAAAAACTGTTTTTT CASNDRGLGSNEKLFF
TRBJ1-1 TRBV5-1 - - TGCGCCAGCAGCGTGGACGGGAGAACTGAAGCTTTCTTT CASSVDGRTEAFF
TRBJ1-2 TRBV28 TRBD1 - TGTGCCAGCAGTCCCCCCGGGACAGGGGGCTTAGGGAACTATGGCTACACCTTC CASSPPGTGGLGNYGYTF
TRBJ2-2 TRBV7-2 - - TGTGCCAGCAGCTTAGAGGACACAAACACCGGGGAGCTGTTTTTT CASSLEDTNTGELFF
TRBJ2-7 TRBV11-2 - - TGTGCCAGCAGCGTCCTGGAGGGAGGCTACGAGCAGTACTTC CASSVLEGGYEQYF
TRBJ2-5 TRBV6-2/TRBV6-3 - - TGTGCCAGCAGCCCCTTCACTAGGATTGGAGAGACCCAGTACTTC CASSPFTRIGETQYF
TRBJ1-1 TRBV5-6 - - TGTGCCAGCAGCCCAGTACCGGGCACTGAAGCTTTCTTT CASSPVPGTEAFF
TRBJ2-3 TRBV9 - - TGTGCCAGCAGCGTTGGCGGGAGCACAGATACGCAGTATTTT CASSVGGSTDTQYF
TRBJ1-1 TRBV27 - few TGTGCCAGCAGTTTAAGAGAGAACACTGAAGCTTTCTTT CASSLRENTEAFF
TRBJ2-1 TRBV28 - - TGTGCCAGCAGTTTGGACAGTCGACATGAGCAGTTCTTC CASSLDSRHEQFF
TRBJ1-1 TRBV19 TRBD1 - TGTGCCAGCCAGGGGGCGCGAACTGAAGCTTTCTTT CASQGARTEAFF